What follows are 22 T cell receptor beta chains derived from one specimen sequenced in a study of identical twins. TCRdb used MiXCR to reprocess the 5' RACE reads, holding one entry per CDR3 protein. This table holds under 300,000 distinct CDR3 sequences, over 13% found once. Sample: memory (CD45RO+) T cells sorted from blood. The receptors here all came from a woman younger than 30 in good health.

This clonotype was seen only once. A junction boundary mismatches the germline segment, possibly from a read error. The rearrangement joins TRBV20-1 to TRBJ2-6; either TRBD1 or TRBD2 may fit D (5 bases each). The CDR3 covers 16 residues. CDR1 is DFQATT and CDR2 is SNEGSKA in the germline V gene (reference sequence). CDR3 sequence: CCARPGRFSGANVLTF. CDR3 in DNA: TGCTGTGCTAGGCCGGGACGGTTCTCTGGGGCCAACGTCCTGACTTTC.

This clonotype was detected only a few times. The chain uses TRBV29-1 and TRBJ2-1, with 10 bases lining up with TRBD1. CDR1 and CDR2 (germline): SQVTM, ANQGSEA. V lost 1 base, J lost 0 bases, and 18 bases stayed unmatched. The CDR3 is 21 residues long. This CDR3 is CSVEGLYGGQGTTSSYNEQFF. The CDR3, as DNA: TGCAGCGTTGAAGGGTTGTACGGGGGACAGGGGACCACGAGCTCCTACAATGAGCAGTTCTTC.

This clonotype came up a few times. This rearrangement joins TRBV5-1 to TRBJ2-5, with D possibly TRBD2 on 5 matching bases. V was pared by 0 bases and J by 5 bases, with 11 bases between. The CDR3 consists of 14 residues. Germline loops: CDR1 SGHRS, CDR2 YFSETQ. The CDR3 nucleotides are TGCGCCAGCAGCTTGGATTTGGGCGGGGAGACCCAGTACTTC. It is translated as CASSLDLGGETQYF.

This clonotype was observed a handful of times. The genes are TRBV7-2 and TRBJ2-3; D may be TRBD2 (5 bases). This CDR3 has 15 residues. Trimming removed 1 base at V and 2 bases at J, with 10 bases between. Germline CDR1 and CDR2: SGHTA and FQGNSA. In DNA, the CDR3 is TGTGCCAGCAGCTTAGTAGTGACTAACACAGATACGCAGTATTTT. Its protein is CASSLVVTNTDTQYF.

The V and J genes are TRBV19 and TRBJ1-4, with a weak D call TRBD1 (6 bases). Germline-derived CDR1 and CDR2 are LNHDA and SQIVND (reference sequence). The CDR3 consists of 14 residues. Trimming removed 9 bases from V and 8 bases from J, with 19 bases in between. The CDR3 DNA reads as TGTGCCAGCCGAGGAGGCAGGGGACGAGAAAAACTGTTTTTT. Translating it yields CASRGGRGREKLFF.

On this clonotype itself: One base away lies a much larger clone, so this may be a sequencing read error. Here the CDR3 reads CASSLASDMQYF. The CDR3 DNA sequence: TGTGCCAGCAGCTTAGCTTCAGATATGCAGTATTTT. The chain links TRBV7-8 to TRBJ2-3; D unclear. This CDR3 contains 12 residues. The V gene's germline CDR1 is SGHVS and CDR2 FQNEAQ.

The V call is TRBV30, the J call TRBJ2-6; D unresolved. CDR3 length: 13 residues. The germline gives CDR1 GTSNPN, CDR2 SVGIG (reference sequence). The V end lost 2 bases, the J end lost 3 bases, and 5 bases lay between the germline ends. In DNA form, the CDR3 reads TGTGCCTGGAGTCTGGGTGGGGCCAACGTCCTGACTTTC. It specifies CAWSLGGANVLTF.

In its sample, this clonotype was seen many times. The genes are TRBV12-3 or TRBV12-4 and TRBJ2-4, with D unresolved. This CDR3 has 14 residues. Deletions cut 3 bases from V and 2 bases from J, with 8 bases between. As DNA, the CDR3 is TGTGCCAGCAGTTTTACTGGCCCCAAAAACATTCAGTACTTC. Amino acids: CASSFTGPKNIQYF.

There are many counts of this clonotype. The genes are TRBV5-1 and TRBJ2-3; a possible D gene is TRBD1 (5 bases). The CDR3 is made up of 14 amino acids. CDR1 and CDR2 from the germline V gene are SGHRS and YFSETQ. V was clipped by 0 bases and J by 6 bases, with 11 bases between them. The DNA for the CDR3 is TGCGCCAGCAGCTTGGTCCCAGGGTCGGATACGCAGTATTTT. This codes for CASSLVPGSDTQYF.

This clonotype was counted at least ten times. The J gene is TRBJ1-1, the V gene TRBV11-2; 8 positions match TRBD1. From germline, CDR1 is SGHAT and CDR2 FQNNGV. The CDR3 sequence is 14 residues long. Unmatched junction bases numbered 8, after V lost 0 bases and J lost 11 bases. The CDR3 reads CASSLDPGGSGAFF. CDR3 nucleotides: TGTGCCAGCAGCTTAGACCCAGGGGGCTCGGGGGCTTTCTTT.

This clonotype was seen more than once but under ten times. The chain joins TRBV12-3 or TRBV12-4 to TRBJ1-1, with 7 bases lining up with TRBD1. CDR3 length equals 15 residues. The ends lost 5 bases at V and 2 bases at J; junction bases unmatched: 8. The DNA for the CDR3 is TGTGCCAGCAGTCCGAACAGGGGACAAAACACTGAAGCTTTCTTT. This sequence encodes CASSPNRGQNTEAFF.

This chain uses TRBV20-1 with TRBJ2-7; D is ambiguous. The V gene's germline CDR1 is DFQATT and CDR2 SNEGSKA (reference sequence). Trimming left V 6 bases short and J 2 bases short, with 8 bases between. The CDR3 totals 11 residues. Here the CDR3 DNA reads TGCAGTGCCAACGAAGCCTACGAGCAGTACTTC. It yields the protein CSANEAYEQYF.

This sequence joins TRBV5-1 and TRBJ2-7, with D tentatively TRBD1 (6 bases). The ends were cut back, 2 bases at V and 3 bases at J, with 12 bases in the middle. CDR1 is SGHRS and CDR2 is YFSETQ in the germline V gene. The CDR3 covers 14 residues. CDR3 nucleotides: TGCGCCAGCAGCTTCGACGGACAGAGCTACGAGCAGTACTTC. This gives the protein CASSFDGQSYEQYF.

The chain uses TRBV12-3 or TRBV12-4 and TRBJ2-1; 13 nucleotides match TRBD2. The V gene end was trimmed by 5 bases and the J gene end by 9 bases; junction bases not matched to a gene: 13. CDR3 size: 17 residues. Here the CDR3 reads CASSQRSPGLAGSEQFF. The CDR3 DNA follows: TGTGCCAGCAGTCAACGAAGCCCGGGACTAGCGGGAAGTGAGCAGTTCTTC.

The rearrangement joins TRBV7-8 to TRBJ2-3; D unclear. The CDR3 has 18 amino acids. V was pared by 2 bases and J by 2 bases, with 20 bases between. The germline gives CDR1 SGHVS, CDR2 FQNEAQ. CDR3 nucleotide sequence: TGTGCCAGCAGCTTAATACCGCGTAGCCTAATCACCACAGATACGCAGTATTTT. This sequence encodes CASSLIPRSLITTDTQYF.

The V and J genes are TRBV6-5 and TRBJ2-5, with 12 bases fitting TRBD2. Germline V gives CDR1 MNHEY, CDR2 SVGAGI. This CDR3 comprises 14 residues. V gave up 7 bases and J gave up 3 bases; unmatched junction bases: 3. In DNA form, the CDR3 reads TGTGCCAGCACTTGGACTAGCGGGGAAGAGACCCAGTACTTC. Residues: CASTWTSGEETQYF.

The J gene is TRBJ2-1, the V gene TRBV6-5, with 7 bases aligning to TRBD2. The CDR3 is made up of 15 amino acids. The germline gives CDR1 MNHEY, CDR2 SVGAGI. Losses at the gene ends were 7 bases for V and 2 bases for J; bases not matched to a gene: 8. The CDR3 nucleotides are TGTGCCAGCACTTTTGGGGGGGGAACCTACAATGAGCAGTTCTTC. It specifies CASTFGGGTYNEQFF.

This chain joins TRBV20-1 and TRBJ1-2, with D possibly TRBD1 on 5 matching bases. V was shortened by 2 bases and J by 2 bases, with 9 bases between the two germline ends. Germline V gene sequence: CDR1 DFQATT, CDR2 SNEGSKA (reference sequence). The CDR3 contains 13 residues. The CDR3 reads CSARNRDNYGYTF. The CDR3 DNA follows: TGCAGTGCTAGAAACCGGGACAACTATGGCTACACCTTC.

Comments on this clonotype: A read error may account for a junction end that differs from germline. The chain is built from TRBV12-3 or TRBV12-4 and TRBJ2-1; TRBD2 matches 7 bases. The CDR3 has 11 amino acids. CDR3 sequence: CASSFGRERFF. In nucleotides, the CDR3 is TGTGCCAGCAGTTTTGGGCGGGAGCGGTTCTTC.

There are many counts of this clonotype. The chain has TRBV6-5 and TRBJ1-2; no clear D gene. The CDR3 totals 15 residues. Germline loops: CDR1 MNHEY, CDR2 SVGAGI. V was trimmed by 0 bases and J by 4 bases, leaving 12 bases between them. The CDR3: CASSYSSGKAYGYTF. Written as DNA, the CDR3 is TGTGCCAGCAGTTACTCTAGTGGGAAGGCCTATGGCTACACCTTC.

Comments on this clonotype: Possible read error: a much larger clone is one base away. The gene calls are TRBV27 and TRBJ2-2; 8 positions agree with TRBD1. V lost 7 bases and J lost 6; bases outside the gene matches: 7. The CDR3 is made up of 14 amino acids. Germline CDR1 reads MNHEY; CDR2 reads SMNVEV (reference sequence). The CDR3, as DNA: TGTGCCAGCAAGACAGGGGTTAACGCCGGGGAGCTGTTTTTT. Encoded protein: CASKTGVNAGELFF.

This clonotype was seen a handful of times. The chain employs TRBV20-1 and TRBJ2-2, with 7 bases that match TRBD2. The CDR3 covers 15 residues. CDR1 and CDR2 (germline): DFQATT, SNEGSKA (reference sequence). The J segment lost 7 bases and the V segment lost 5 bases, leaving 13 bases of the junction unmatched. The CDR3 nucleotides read TGCAGTGCTTCATACGGGAGAGGGAGGGGCGGGGAGCTGTTTTTT. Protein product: CSASYGRGRGGELFF.